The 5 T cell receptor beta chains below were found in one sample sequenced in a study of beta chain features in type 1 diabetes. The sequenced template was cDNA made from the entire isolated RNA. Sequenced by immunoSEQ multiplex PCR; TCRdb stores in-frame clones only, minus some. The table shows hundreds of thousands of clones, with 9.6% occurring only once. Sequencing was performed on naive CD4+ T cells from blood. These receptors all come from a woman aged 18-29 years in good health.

CDR3 amino acids: CASRLGQGGETQYF. Here the CDR3 DNA reads TGTGCCAGCAGGTTGGGACAGGGCGGGGAGACCCAGTACTTC. This chain uses TRBV6-6 with TRBJ2-5, with 9 bases that match TRBD1. The CDR3 has 14 amino acids. The germline V gene has CDR1 MNHNY and CDR2 SVGAGI (reference sequence). V trimming: 6 bases; J trimming: 5 bases; junction bases outside the gene matches: 7.

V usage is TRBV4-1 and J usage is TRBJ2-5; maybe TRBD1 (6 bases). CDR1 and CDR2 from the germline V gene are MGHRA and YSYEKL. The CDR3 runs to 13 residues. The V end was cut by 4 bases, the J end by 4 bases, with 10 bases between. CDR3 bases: TGCGCCAGCAGCCTTATCAGGGGAGAGACCCAGTACTTC. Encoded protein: CASSLIRGETQYF.

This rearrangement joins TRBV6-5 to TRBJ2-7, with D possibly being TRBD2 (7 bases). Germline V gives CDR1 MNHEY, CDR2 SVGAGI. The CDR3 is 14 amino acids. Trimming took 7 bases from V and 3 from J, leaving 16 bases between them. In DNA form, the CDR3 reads TGTGCCAGCACCCAGGGAGGGGGACGCTACGAGCAGTACTTC. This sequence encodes CASTQGGGRYEQYF.

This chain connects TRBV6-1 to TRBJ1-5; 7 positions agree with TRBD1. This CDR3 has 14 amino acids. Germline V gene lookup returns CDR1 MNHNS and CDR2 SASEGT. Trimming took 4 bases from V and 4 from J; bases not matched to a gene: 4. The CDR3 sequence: CASSGTGFNQPQHF. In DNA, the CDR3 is TGTGCCAGCAGTGGGACAGGCTTTAATCAGCCCCAGCATTTT.

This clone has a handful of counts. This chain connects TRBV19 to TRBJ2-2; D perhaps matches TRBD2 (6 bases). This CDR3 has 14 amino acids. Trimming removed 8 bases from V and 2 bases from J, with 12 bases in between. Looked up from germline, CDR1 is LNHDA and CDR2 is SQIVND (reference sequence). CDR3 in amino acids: CASGGTANTGELFF. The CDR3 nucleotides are TGTGCCAGTGGGGGGACGGCAAACACCGGGGAGCTGTTTTTT.